Listed below are T cell receptor beta chains from one sample, sequenced in a study of neurological immune-mediated disorders. TCRdb reprocessed the 5' RACE reads with MiXCR, giving one entry per CDR3 protein. The repertoire includes tens of thousands of distinct CDR3 sequences, 9% to 12% of them detected once, and under 8.5% sits in the top ten. Source material: PBMCs. All receptors come from a woman in her thirties with HTLV-1-associated myelopathy (HAM/TSP). CDR3s include the opening cysteine and the closing phenylalanine or tryptophan. D genes are given only for firm matches. Part of the rows lack a size; the others show once, few, many or a class for expanded clones.

d_call	j_call	v_call	clone_size	cdr3_aa	cdr3_nt
TRBD1	TRBJ1-1	TRBV6-5	many	CASSSQGTSTEAFF	TGTGCCAGCAGTTCACAGGGGACGAGCACTGAAGCTTTCTTT
NA	TRBJ1-6	TRBV20-1	many	CSASQGSKSPLHF	TGCAGTGCTAGTCAGGGTTCGAAATCACCCCTCCACTTT
NA	TRBJ2-1	TRBV14	many	CASSPHSSAYNEQFF	TGTGCCAGCAGCCCCCATAGCAGCGCCTACAATGAGCAGTTCTTC
NA	TRBJ2-4	TRBV20-1	many	CSAAGRNIQYF	TGCAGTGCTGCGGGGAGAAACATTCAGTACTTC
NA	TRBJ2-3	TRBV18	many	CASSPLIPRGTDTQYF	TGTGCCAGCTCACCACTGATTCCTCGAGGGACAGATACGCAGTATTTT
NA	TRBJ1-4	TRBV5-1	many	CASSWGATSRLFF	TGCGCCAGCAGCTGGGGAGCGACGAGTCGTCTGTTTTTT
TRBD1	TRBJ2-3	TRBV20-1	many	CSAKGQGEADTQYF	TGCAGTGCTAAGGGACAGGGTGAAGCAGATACGCAGTATTTT
NA	TRBJ2-3	TRBV5-1	many	CASSLLTDTDTQYF	TGCGCCAGCAGCTTGTTGACTGACACAGATACGCAGTATTTT
NA	TRBJ2-3	TRBV5-1	many	CASSLGRRGTDTQYF	TGCGCCAGCAGCTTAGGACGGAGGGGCACAGATACGCAGTATTTT
NA	TRBJ1-3	TRBV20-1	many	CSARDGERRNTIYF	TGCAGTGCTAGAGACGGGGAACGAAGAAACACCATATATTTT
NA	TRBJ2-1	TRBV5-6	few	CASSPATASLLYNEQFF	TGTGCCAGCAGCCCGGCGACAGCCTCCCTTCTCTACAATGAGCAGTTCTTC
NA	TRBJ1-2	TRBV20-1	many	CSASYQGMYGYTF	TGCAGTGCTAGTTATCAGGGGATGTATGGCTACACCTTC
NA	TRBJ1-3	TRBV3-1	many	CASSNSARGNTIYF	TGTGCCAGCAGCAACAGCGCTCGTGGAAACACCATATATTTT
NA	TRBJ1-1	TRBV5-1	many	CASSWGEVNTEAFF	TGCGCCAGCAGCTGGGGGGAGGTGAACACTGAAGCTTTCTTT
NA	TRBJ2-2	TRBV5-1	many	CASIEGTYTGELFF	TGCGCCAGCATAGAAGGAACCTACACCGGGGAGCTGTTTTTT
NA	TRBJ2-6	TRBV30	many	CAWRTGVSGANVLTF	TGTGCCTGGAGGACGGGGGTTTCTGGGGCCAACGTCCTGACTTTC
NA	TRBJ1-3	TRBV18	many	CASSQLDSLSGNTIYF	TGTGCCAGCTCACAATTGGACAGCCTCTCTGGAAACACCATATATTTT
TRBD1	TRBJ2-3	TRBV5-4	NA	CASSPKSGGGRGTDTQYF	TGTGCCAGCAGCCCCAAGTCAGGGGGCGGAAGGGGGACAGATACGCAGTATTTT
NA	TRBJ2-2	TRBV5-1	NA	CASSQGQLTNTGELFF	TGCGCCAGCAGCCAAGGACAGCTTACGAACACCGGGGAGCTGTTTTTT
NA	TRBJ1-6	TRBV6-6	many	CASSYPRSYWGQVYNSPLHF	TGTGCCAGCAGTTACCCAAGGTCCTATTGGGGGCAGGTGTATAATTCACCCCTCCACTTT
TRBD2	TRBJ2-3	TRBV20-1	many	CSARGRRSSGTKYSTDTQYF	TGCAGTGCTAGAGGGAGGAGGTCTAGCGGGACTAAATATAGCACAGATACGCAGTATTTT
NA	TRBJ2-1	TRBV18	many	CASSPSTGEQFF	TGTGCCAGCTCACCATCTACTGGTGAGCAGTTCTTC